Sequencing of this T cell receptor (beta chain) was carried out in a study of technical replicates of blood from a few donors (dated by TCRdb to 2015 to 2018). Library construction relied on the immunoSEQ multiplex PCR assay. TCRdb limited this immuneACCESS table to in-frame rearrangements with V and J called. A share of clones is missing; checked studies link under half to unresolved V genes, and the rest is unexplained. The table for this sample lists roughly 70,000 clones; 85% to 95% of them were counted only once. Under 0.5% of the sample is held by the ten biggest clonotypes. About this clone itself: Its antigen remains undetermined. Per-base quality was not reported, and no clone a single base away is much larger than it.

The sequence was obtained from a human donor in good health. The sample consisted of T cells isolated from PBMCs.

The sequenced DNA is TGTGCCAGCAGTTTCGCACAGGGTATCTACAATGAGCAGTTCTTC. The translation is CASSFAQGIYNEQFF. The receptor chain draws on TRBV28 and TRBJ2-1; D gene: possibly TRBD1, on 6 matching bases. Trimming at the junction amounts to 3 bases on V and 3 bases on J, and the germline ends lie 12 bases apart. Via the germline V gene, CDR1 is MDHEN and CDR2 SYDVKM. The CDR3, from cysteine to phenylalanine, totals 15 residues. CDR3 DNA is the only sequence kept; it has 45 bases, read in frame from the first base.